Below, 17 T cell receptor beta chains from the same sample are listed, as sequenced in a study of CD8 T cells in Susac syndrome (dated by TCRdb to the late 2010s). The library was obtained by the immunoSEQ multiplex PCR assay. RNA was extracted with the RNeasy kit and roughly 0.45 to 1 ug was reverse transcribed using random hexamers. Starting from the raw public reads, TCRdb applied fastp trimming at Q25, assembled clones with MiXCR and retained in-frame beta chains. Each CDR3 protein appears once, grouped with its most common genes and DNA. This sample holds approximately 150,000 distinct CDR3 sequences; about 95% were observed only once. The ten largest clonotypes hold approximately 0.11% of the sample. Sequenced material: CD4+ T cells from PBMCs. Receptors originate from a human donor with multiple sclerosis.

This chain links TRBV7-9 with TRBJ1-5; possibly TRBD1 for D (5 bases). CDR1 and CDR2 (germline): SEHNR, FQNEAQ (reference sequence). The CDR3 totals 12 residues. With 1 base removed from V and 8 bases from J, the gap between germline ends came to 6 bases. The CDR3 DNA reads as TGTGCCAGCAGCTTAGGGGGCAAGCCCCAGCATTTT. Encoded protein: CASSLGGKPQHF. Filled out from reference TRBV7-9 and TRBJ1-5, the complete variable domain reads DTGVSQNPRHKITKRGQNVTFRCDPISEHNRLYWYRQTLGQGPEFLTYFQNEAQLEKSRLLSDRFSAERPKGSFSTLEIQRTEQGDSAMYLCASSLGGKPQHFGDGTRLSIL.

This chain uses TRBV6-6 with TRBJ2-7, with TRBD1 matching over 9 bases. The germline gives CDR1 MNHNY, CDR2 SVGAGI (reference sequence). V lost 4 bases to trimming and J lost 6 bases; unmatched junction nucleotides: 4. The CDR3 runs 13 residues. The CDR3 DNA reads as TGTGCCAGCAGTTCCCTGGGACAGGGCGAGCAGTACTTC. Translation gives CASSSLGQGEQYF.

There are a few counts of this clonotype. The chain joins TRBV5-1 to TRBJ2-1; 8 bases map to TRBD1. V trimming: 4 bases; J trimming: 7 bases; junction bases outside the gene matches: 7. The CDR3 has 14 residues. The germline V gene has CDR1 SGHRS and CDR2 YFSETQ. CDR3 sequence (DNA): TGCGCCAGCAGCAGAGAGACAGGGGCGAATGAGCAGTTCTTC. Its protein product is CASSRETGANEQFF.

The chain combines TRBV18 with TRBJ2-5; 7 bases match TRBD1. V was pared by 2 bases and J by 4 bases, with 7 bases of the junction left unmatched. CDR1 is KGHSH, CDR2 LQKENI, per germline. The CDR3 length is 15 residues. DNA for the CDR3: TGTGCCAGCTCACCAAGACAGGGATTTCTAGAGACCCAGTACTTC. This encodes CASSPRQGFLETQYF.

V gene TRBV7-9 combines with J gene TRBJ1-6; D is undetermined. The germline V gene has CDR1 SEHNR and CDR2 FQNEAQ (reference sequence). The ends were cut back, 8 bases at V and 7 bases at J, with 21 bases in the middle. The CDR3 has 16 amino acids. The CDR3 here is CASGNPDGIPNSPLHF. The CDR3 DNA sequence: TGTGCCAGCGGGAATCCGGACGGAATTCCGAATTCACCCCTCCACTTT.

This clonotype was counted between two and nine times. This rearrangement joins TRBV12-3 or TRBV12-4 to TRBJ2-7; D remains ambiguous. CDR3 size: 11 residues. The V end was cut by 6 bases, the J end by 4 bases, with 7 bases between. The CDR3 spells CASSPLYEQYF. The CDR3 DNA follows: TGTGCCAGCAGCCCTCTTTACGAGCAGTACTTC.

As DNA, the CDR3 is TGTGCCAGCAGTGTAAAACCCGGGAGCTCCTATAATTCACCCCTCCACTTT. Translation gives CASSVKPGSSYNSPLHF. V and J are TRBV27 and TRBJ1-6; D is ambiguous. The CDR3 is made up of 17 amino acids. V gave up 5 bases and J gave up 0 bases, with 14 bases separating them. The germline gives CDR1 MNHEY, CDR2 SMNVEV (reference sequence).

This sequence joins TRBV28 and TRBJ2-5; 8 bases align to TRBD1. J gave up 6 bases and V 2 bases, and 8 bases lay outside the gene matches. Germline V lookup: CDR1 MDHEN, CDR2 SYDVKM. The CDR3 consists of 15 residues. CDR3 in amino acids: CASSLHTGGRKTQYF. The CDR3 DNA follows: TGTGCCAGCAGTTTACATACAGGGGGGAGGAAGACCCAGTACTTC.

The gene calls are TRBV20-1 and TRBJ1-2, with no clear D. Germline CDR1 is DFQATT and CDR2 is SNEGSKA (reference sequence). There are 13 residues in the CDR3. V lost 0 bases to trimming and J lost 6 bases, with 11 bases between them. CDR3 sequence (DNA): TGCAGTGCTAGAGAACGGAGGGCTAATGGCTACACCTTC. It specifies CSARERRANGYTF.

V is TRBV4-2 and J is TRBJ2-3; the D gene is possibly TRBD2 (6 bases). CDR3 length: 18 residues. CDR1 LGHNA and CDR2 YNFKEQ come from the germline V gene. Trimming stripped 0 bases from V and 0 bases from J, with 16 bases between. CDR3 sequence reads: CASSQDALSGTSTDTQYF. The CDR3 DNA sequence: TGTGCCAGCAGCCAAGATGCTCTATCGGGGACTAGCACAGATACGCAGTATTTT.

The rearrangement links TRBV28 to TRBJ1-5; 10 positions agree with TRBD1. CDR1 and CDR2 from the germline V gene are MDHEN and SYDVKM. CDR3 size: 16 residues. V lost 5 bases and J lost 3; bases outside the gene matches: 7. CDR3 nucleotides: TGTGCCAGCAGTCCCCGGACAGGGGGGGCCAATCAGCCCCAGCATTTT. Translated: CASSPRTGGANQPQHF.

The chain combines TRBV5-1 with TRBJ2-5, with D perhaps TRBD2 (6 bases). The CDR3 has 14 residues. V was cut by 0 bases and J by 5 bases, with 11 bases left in between. CDR1 and CDR2 (germline): SGHRS, YFSETQ. The CDR3 coding sequence is TGCGCCAGCAGCTTGGACCCAGGGAGGGAGACCCAGTACTTC. As protein: CASSLDPGRETQYF. Full variable domain (remainder filled in from reference TRBV5-1 and TRBJ2-5): KAGVTQTPRYLIKTRGQQVTLSCSPISGHRSVSWYQQTPGQGLQFLFEYFSETQRNKGNFPGRFSGRQFSNSRSEMNVSTLELGDSALYLCASSLDPGRETQYFGPGTRLLVL.

CDR3 nucleotide sequence: TGTGCCTGGAGTGTAACTAGCGGGGGATATTCTAGCACAGATACGCAGTATTTT. This sequence encodes CAWSVTSGGYSSTDTQYF. The J gene is TRBJ2-3, the V gene TRBV30; 11 bases are a match to TRBD2. The J segment lost 0 bases and the V segment lost 0 bases, leaving 8 bases of the junction unmatched. The CDR3 is 18 residues long. Germline V lookup: CDR1 GTSNPN, CDR2 SVGIG (reference sequence).

The V and J genes are TRBV3-1 and TRBJ2-4, with 9 bases fitting TRBD1. J gave up 7 bases and V 4 bases, and 11 bases lay outside the gene matches. CDR1 is LGHDT, CDR2 YNNKEL, per germline (reference sequence). This CDR3 spans 16 amino acids. The CDR3 sequence: CASSRSTQGARNIQYF. The CDR3 nucleotides are TGTGCCAGCAGCCGATCTACACAGGGGGCGCGGAACATTCAGTACTTC.

The chain carries TRBV20-1 and TRBJ1-5, with a tentative D call TRBD1 (5 bases). CDR1 DFQATT and CDR2 SNEGSKA come from the germline V gene (reference sequence). The CDR3 is 13 residues long. V was clipped by 4 bases and J by 7 bases, with 14 bases between them. The CDR3 sequence is CSATVGRGQPQHF. The DNA for the CDR3 is TGCAGTGCTACCGTGGGAAGGGGCCAGCCCCAGCATTTT.

V and J are TRBV27 and TRBJ2-3; D assignment may be TRBD1 or TRBD2 (5 bases each). The germline V gene encodes CDR1 MNHEY and CDR2 SMNVEV (reference sequence). The length of the CDR3 is 14 residues. V was cut by 8 bases and J by 0 bases, with 12 bases left in between. The CDR3, as DNA: TGTGCCAGCGCAAGTTGGGGGAGCACAGATACGCAGTATTTT. It codes for CASASWGSTDTQYF.

This clonotype appeared a single time. The V and J genes are TRBV20-1 and TRBJ2-3, with 7 bases identical to TRBD1. The V segment lost 6 bases and the J segment 2 bases; nucleotides outside the gene matches: 11. This CDR3 is 15 amino acids long. Germline V gene lookup returns CDR1 DFQATT and CDR2 SNEGSKA (reference sequence). The DNA of the CDR3 is TGCAGTGCCCGGGACCCGGGACAGCACACAGATACGCAGTATTTT. Translating it yields CSARDPGQHTDTQYF.